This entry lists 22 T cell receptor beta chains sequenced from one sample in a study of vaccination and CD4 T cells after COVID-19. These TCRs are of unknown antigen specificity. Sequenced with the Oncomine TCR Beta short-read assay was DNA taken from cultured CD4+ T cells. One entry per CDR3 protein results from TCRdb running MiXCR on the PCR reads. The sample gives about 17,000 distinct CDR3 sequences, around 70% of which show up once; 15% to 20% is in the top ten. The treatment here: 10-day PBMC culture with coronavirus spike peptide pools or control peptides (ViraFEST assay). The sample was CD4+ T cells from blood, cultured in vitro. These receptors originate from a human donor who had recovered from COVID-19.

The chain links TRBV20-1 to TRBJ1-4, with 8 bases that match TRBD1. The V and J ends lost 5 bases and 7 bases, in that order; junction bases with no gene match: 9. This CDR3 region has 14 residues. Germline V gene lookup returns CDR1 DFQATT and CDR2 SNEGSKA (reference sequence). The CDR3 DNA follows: TGCAGTGCTCCGTCGGACAGGGAGGGTGAAAAACTGTTTTTT. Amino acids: CSAPSDREGEKLFF.

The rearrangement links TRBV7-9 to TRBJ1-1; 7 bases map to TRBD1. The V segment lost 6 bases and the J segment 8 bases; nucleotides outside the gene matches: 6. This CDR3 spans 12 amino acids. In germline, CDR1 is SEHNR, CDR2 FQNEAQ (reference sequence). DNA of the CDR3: TGTGCCAGCAGTTCTGACAGGGCCGAAGCTTTCTTT. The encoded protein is CASSSDRAEAFF.

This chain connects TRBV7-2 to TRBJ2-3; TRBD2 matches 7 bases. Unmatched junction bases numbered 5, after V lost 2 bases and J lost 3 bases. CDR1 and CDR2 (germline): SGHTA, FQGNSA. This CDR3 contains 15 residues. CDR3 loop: CASSLLAGVTDTQYF. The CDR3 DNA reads TGTGCCAGCAGCTTACTCGCGGGAGTGACAGATACGCAGTATTTT.

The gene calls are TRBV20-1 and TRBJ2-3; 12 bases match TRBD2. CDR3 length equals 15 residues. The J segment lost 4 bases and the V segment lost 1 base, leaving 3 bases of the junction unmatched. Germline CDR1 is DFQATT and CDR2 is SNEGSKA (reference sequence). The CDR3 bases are TGCAGTGCTAGAGGTCTAGCGGGAGGGTCAGATACGCAGTATTTT. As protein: CSARGLAGGSDTQYF.

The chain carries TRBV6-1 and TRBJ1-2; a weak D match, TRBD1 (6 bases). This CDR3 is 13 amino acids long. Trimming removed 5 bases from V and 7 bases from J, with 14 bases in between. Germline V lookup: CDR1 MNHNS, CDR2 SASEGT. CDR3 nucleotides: TGTGCCAGCAGTAATGGGGGCGGTCGTGGCTACACCTTC. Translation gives CASSNGGGRGYTF.

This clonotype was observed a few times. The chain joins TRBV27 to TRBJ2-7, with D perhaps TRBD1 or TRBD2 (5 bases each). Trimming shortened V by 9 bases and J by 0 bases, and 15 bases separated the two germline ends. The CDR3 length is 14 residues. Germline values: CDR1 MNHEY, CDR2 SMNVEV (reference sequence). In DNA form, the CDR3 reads TGTGCCAGTATGTCGGGACGCTCCTCCTACGAGCAGTACTTC. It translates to CASMSGRSSYEQYF.

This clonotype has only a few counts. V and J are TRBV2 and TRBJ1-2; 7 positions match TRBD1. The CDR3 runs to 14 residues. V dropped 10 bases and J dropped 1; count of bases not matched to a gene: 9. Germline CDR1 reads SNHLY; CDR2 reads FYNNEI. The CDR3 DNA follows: TGTGCCACTTACCGGGACAGTGATAACTATGGCTACACCTTC. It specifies CATYRDSDNYGYTF. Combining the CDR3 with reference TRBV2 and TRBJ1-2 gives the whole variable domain EPEVTQTPSHQVTQMGQEVILRCVPISNHLYFYWYRQILGQKVEFLVSFYNNEISEKSEIFDDQFSVERPDGSNFTLKIRSTKLEDSAMYFCATYRDSDNYGYTFGSGTRLTVV.

The CDR3 sequence is CASSQLSNPYNEQFF. In nucleotides, the CDR3 is TGCGCCAGCAGCCAGCTTTCCAACCCCTACAATGAGCAGTTCTTC. The J gene is TRBJ2-1, the V gene TRBV4-1; no clear D gene. CDR1 and CDR2 from the germline V gene are MGHRA and YSYEKL. This CDR3 region has 15 residues. The ends were cut back, 3 bases at V and 2 bases at J, with 11 bases in the middle.

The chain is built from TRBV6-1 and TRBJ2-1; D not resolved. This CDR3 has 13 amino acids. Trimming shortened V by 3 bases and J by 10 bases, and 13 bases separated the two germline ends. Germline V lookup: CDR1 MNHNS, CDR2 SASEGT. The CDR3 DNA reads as TGTGCCAGCAGTGAGATGGCTATCAAGGAGCAGTTCTTC. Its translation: CASSEMAIKEQFF.

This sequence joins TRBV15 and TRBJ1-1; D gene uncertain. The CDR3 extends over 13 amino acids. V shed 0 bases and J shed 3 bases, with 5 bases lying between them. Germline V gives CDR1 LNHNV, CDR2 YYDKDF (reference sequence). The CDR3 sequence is CATSRDGDTEAFF. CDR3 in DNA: TGTGCCACCAGCAGAGATGGGGACACTGAAGCTTTCTTT.

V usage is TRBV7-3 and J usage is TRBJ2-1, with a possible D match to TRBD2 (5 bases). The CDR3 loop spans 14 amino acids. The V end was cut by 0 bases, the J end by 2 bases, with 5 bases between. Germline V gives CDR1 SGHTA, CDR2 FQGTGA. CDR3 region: CASSLTGAYNEQFF. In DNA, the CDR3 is TGTGCCAGCAGCTTAACGGGAGCCTACAATGAGCAGTTCTTC. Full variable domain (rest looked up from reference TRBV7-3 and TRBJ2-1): GAGVSQTPSNKVTEKGKYVELRCDPISGHTALYWYRQSLGQGPEFLIYFQGTGAADDSGLPNDRFFAVRPEGSVSTLKIQRTERGDSAVYLCASSLTGAYNEQFFGPGTRLTVL.

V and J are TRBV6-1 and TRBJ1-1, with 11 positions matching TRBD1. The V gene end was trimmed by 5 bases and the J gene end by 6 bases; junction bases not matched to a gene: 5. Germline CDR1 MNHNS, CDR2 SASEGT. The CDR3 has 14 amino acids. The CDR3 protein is CASSPLGQGAEAFF. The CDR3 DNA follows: TGTGCCAGCAGTCCCCTGGGACAGGGGGCTGAAGCTTTCTTT.

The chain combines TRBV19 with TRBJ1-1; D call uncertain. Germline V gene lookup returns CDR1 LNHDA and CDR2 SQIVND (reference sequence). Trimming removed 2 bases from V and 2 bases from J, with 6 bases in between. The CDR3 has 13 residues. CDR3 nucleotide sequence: TGTGCCAGTAGTATAAGGCAAAACACTGAAGCTTTCTTT. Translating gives CASSIRQNTEAFF.

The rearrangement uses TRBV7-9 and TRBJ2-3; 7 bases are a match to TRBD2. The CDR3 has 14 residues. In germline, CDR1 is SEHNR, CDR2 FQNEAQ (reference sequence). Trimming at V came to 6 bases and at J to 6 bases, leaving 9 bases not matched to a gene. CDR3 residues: CASSFGLDADTQYF. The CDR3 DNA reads TGTGCCAGCAGTTTTGGACTAGATGCGGATACGCAGTATTTT.

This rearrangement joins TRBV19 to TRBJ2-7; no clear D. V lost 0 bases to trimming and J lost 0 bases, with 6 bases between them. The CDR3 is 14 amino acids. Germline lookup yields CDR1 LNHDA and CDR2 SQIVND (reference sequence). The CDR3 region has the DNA TGTGCCAGTAGTATAGAAACTGGCTCCTACGAGCAGTACTTC. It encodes CASSIETGSYEQYF.

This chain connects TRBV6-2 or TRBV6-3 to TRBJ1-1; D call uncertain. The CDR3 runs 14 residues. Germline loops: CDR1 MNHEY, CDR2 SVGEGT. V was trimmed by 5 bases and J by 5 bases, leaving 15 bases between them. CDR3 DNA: TGTGCCAGCAGTACGACAAATAGTGTTACTGAAGCTTTCTTT. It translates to CASSTTNSVTEAFF.

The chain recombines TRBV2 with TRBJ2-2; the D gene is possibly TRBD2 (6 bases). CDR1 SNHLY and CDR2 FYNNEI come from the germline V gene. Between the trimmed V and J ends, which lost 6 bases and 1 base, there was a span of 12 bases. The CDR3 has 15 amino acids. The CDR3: CASSYLGLNTGELFF. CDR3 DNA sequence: TGTGCCAGCAGCTATTTGGGACTGAACACCGGGGAGCTGTTTTTT.

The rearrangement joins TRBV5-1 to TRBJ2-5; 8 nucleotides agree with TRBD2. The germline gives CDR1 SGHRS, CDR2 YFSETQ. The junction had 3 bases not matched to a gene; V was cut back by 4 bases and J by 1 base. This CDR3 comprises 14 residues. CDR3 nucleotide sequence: TGCGCCAGCAGCCCCGGGGGGGGCCAAGAGACCCAGTACTTC. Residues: CASSPGGGQETQYF.

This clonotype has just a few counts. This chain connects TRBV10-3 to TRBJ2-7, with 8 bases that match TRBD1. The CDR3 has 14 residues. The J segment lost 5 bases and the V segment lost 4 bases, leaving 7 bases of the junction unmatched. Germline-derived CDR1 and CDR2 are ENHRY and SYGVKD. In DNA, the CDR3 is TGTGCCATCAGTGGGGGACAGGACGGGGACGAGCAGTACTTC. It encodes CAISGGQDGDEQYF.

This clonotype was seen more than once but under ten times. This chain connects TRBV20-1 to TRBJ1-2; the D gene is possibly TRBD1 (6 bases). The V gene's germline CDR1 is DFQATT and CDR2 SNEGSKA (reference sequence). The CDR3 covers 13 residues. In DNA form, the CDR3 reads TGCAGCCCTACCTCCTTACAGGGATCTGGCTACACCTTC. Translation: CSPTSLQGSGYTF.

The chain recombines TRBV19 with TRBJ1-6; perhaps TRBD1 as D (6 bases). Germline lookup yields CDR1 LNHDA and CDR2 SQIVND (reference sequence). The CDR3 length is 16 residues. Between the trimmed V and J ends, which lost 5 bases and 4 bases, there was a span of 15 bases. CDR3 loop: CASSLQGREYNSPLHF. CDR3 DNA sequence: TGTGCCAGTAGTTTACAGGGAAGAGAGTATAATTCACCCCTCCACTTT.

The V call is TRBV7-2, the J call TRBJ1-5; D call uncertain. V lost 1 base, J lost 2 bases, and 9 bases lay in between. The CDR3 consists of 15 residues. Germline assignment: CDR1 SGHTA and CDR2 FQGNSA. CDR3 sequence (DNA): TGTGCCAGCAGCTTAGATTCGGTGGGCAATCAGCCCCAGCATTTT. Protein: CASSLDSVGNQPQHF.